A selection of T cell receptor beta chains follows, all from one sample in a study of blood T cell repertoires in COVID-19. Data came from immunoSEQ multiplex PCR; TCRdb stores just in-frame clones and leaves some out. The sample consists of about 97,000 clones, about 80% of them appearing once. The sequenced sample consisted of peripheral blood. Receptors originate from a human donor in a cohort sampled during active COVID-19. The CDR3 runs from the conserved cysteine through the conserved F or W. A D gene is named only where the DNA matches it firmly. Some rows mark clone size as missing; the rest say once, few, many or name a class of expanded clone.

TRBJ1-6	NA	NA	TRBV5-1	TGCGCCAGCAGCTTGTACGCAGCAGGGCTTGGGAATTCACCCCTCCACTTT	CASSLYAAGLGNSPLHF
TRBJ2-4	TRBD1	few	TRBV5-4	TGTGCCAGCAGCTTGGAGGGGGCAGCCAAAAACATTCAGTACTTC	CASSLEGAAKNIQYF
TRBJ2-7	TRBD2	NA	TRBV6-2/TRBV6-3	TGTGCCAGCAGTCCCCAGGTAGCGGGGTACTCCTACGAGCAGTACTTC	CASSPQVAGYSYEQYF
TRBJ1-1	TRBD1	NA	TRBV30	TGTGCCTGGAAGGGACAGGGGGCAACTGAAGCTTTCTTT	CAWKGQGATEAFF
TRBJ2-1	NA	NA	TRBV6-5	TGTGCCAGCACGTCTTCCGGACTGAACTACAATGAGCAGTTCTTC	CASTSSGLNYNEQFF
TRBJ1-1	NA	NA	TRBV27	TGTGCCAGCAGTTCCCACTTGAACACTGAAGCTTTCTTT	CASSSHLNTEAFF
TRBJ2-3	NA	NA	TRBV7-3	TGTGCCAGCAGCTTAGGGGCCACAGATACGCAGTATTTT	CASSLGATDTQYF
TRBJ2-3	TRBD2	NA	TRBV18	TGTGCCAGCTCACCTGCGGCGGGGGGGACAGATACGCAGTATTTT	CASSPAAGGTDTQYF
TRBJ1-2	TRBD1	NA	TRBV5-4	TGTGCCAGCAGCTCACCCGAAACAGGGGGTGGCTACACCTTC	CASSSPETGGGYTF
TRBJ1-1	NA	NA	TRBV7-3	TGTGCCAGCAGCTTATCTCCAGGGAACACTGAAGCTTTCTTT	CASSLSPGNTEAFF
TRBJ2-7	TRBD1	once	TRBV7-3	TGTGCCAGCAGCACCGGGACAGGGGTGGCCGAGCAGTACTTC	CASSTGTGVAEQYF
TRBJ2-2	NA	NA	TRBV7-9	TGTGCCAGCAGCCCAAGACTGGGAGTGGGAACCGGGGAGCTGTTTTTT	CASSPRLGVGTGELFF
TRBJ1-4	NA	few	TRBV4-3	TGCGCCAGCAGCCGCCAAATCTCCGTTGGCGGAGGGGAAAAACTGTTTTTT	CASSRQISVGGGEKLFF